The sample holds a few counts of the clone carrying this T cell receptor beta chain. Its target is not known. From germline, CDR1 is SEHNR and CDR2 FQNEAQ (reference sequence). This CDR3 spans 15 amino acids. The germline V and J ends were trimmed by 2 bases and 2 bases, with 12 bases remaining between them. Noted time point: persistent/refractory GD, antithyroid drugs over 5 years with positive TRAb. The TCR library was prepared using RNA isolated from PBMCs. American Thyroid Association guidelines served as the basis for diagnosing Graves' disease. This sample is part of a study of regulatory T cells in long-lasting Graves disease. Study-wide results and limits: Limited sample numbers may have lowered accuracy.

The authors built TCR beta libraries using iRepertoire HTBI primers and Arm-PCR of CDR3 regions. Authors' methods: Overall, samples carried around 68 TRBV and 14 TRBJ segments. TCRdb ran MiXCR on the multiplex PCR reads and lists one entry per CDR3 protein. The V and J calls and clone size are TCRdb's, not the authors'. Of about 660,000 distinct CDR3 sequences listed, about 32% were seen once; the top ten hold about 40%. The chain recombines TRBV7-9 with TRBJ1-2; D ambiguous. This sample comprised peripheral blood mononuclear cells (PBMCs), obtained when the disease was refractory, from a patient treated with antithyroid drugs. The source is a female donor with Graves disease. CDR3 amino acids: CASSLNLGSNYGYTF. In nucleotides, the CDR3 is TGTGCCAGCAGCTTAAACCTCGGGAGCAACTATGGCTACACCTTC.